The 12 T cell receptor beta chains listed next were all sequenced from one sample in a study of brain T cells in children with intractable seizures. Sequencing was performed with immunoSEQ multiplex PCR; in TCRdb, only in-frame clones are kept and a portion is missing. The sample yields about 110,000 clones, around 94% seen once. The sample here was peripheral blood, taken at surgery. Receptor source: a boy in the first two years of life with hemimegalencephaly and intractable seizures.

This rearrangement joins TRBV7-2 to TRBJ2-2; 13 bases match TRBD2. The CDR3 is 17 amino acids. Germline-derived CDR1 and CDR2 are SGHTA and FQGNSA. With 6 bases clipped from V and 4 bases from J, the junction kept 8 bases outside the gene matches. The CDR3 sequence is CASRLWTSGSSTGELFF. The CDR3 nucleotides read TGTGCCAGCAGGCTTTGGACTAGCGGGAGTAGCACCGGGGAGCTGTTTTTT.

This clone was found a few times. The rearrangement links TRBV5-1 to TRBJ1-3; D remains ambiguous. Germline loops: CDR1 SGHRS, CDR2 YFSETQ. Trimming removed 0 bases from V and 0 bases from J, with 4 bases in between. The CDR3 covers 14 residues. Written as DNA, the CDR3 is TGCGCCAGCAGCTTGGCAGGCTCTGGAAACACCATATATTTT. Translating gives CASSLAGSGNTIYF.

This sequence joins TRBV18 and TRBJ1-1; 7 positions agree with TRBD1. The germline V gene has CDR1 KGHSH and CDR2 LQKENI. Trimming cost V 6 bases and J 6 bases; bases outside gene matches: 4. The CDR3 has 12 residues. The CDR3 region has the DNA TGTGCCAGCTCTCGGGACAGCCCTGAAGCTTTCTTT. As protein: CASSRDSPEAFF.

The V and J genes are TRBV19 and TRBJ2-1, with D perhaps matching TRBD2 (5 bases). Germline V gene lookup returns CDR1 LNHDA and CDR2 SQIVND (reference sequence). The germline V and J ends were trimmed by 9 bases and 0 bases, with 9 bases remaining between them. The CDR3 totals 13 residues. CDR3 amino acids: CASKRSSYNEQFF. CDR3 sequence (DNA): TGTGCCAGCAAGCGGAGCTCCTACAATGAGCAGTTCTTC.

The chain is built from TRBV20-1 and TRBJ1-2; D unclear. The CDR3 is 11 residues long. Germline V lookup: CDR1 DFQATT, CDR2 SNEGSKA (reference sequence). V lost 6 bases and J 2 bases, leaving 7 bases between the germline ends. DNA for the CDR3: TGCAGTGCCCCCCACAACTATGGCTACACCTTC. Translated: CSAPHNYGYTF.

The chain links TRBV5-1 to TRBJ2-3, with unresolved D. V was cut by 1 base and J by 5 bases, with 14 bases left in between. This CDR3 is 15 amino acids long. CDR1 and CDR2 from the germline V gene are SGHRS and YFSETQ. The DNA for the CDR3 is TGCGCCAGCAGCTTGAGGACGAGCTCCCTAGATACGCAGTATTTT. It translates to CASSLRTSSLDTQYF. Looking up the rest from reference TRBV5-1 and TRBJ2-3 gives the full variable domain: KAGVTQTPRYLIKTRGQQVTLSCSPISGHRSVSWYQQTPGQGLQFLFEYFSETQRNKGNFPGRFSGRQFSNSRSEMNVSTLELGDSALYLCASSLRTSSLDTQYFGPGTRLTVL.

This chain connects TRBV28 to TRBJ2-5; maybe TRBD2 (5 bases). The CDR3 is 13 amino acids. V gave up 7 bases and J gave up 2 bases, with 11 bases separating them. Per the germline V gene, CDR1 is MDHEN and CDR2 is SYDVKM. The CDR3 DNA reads TGTGCCAGCACGGAAAGCGGACAAGAGACCCAGTACTTC. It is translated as CASTESGQETQYF.

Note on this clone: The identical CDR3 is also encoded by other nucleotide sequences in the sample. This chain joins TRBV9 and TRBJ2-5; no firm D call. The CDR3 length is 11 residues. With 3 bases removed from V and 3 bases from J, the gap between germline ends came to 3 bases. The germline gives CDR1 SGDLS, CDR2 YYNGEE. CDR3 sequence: CASSAKETQYF. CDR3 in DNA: TGTGCCAGCAGCGCCAAAGAGACCCAGTACTTC.

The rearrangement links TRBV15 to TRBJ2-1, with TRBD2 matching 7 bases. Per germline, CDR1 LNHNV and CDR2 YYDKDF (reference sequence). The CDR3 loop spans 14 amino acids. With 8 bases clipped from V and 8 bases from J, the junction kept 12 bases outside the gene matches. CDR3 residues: CATQKAGESHEQFF. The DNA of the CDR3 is TGTGCCACCCAGAAGGCGGGAGAAAGTCATGAGCAGTTCTTC.

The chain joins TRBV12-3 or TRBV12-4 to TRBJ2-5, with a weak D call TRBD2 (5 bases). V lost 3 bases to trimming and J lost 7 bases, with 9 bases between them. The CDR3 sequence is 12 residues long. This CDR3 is CASSFAGGTQYF. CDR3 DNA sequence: TGTGCCAGCAGTTTCGCGGGCGGGACCCAGTACTTC.

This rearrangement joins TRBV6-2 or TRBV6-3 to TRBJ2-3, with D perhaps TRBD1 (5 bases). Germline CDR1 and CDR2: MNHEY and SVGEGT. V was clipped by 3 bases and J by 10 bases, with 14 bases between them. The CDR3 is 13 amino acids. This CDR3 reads CASSYGASGSQYF. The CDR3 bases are TGTGCCAGCAGTTATGGGGCGAGTGGTTCGCAGTATTTT.

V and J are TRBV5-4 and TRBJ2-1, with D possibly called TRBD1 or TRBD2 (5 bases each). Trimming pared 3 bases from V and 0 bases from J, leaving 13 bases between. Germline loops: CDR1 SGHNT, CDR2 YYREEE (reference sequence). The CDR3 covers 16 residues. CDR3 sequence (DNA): TGTGCCAGCAGCTCAGGGACCCGCCGCTCCTACAATGAGCAGTTCTTC. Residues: CASSSGTRRSYNEQFF.